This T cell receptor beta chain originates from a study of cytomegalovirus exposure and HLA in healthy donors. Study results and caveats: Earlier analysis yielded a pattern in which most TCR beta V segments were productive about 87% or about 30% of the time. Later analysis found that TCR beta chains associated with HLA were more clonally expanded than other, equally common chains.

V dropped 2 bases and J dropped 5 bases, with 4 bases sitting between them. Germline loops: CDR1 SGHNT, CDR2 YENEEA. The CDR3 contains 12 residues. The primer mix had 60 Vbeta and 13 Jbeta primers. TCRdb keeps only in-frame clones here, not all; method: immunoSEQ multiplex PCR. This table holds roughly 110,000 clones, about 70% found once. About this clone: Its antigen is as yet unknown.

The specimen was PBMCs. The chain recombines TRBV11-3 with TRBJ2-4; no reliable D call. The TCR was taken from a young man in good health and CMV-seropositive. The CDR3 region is CASSLRENIQYF. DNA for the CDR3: TGTGCCAGCAGCTTACGGGAAAACATTCAGTACTTC.